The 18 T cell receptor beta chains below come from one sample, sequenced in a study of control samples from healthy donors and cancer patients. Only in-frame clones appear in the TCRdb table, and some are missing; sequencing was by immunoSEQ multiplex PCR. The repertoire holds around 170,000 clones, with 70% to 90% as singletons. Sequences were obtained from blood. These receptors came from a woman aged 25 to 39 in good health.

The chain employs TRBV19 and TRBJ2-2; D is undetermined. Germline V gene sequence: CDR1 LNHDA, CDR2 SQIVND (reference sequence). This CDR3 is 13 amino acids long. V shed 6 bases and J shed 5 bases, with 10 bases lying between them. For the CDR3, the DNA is TGTGCCAGTAGATACCCCGGGACCGGGGAGCTGTTTTTT. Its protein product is CASRYPGTGELFF.

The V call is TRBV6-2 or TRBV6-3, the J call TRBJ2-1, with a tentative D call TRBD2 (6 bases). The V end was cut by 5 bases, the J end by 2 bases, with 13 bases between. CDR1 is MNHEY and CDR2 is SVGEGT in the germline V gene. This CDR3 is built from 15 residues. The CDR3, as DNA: TGTGCCAGCAGTCCCGCCGGGACTCCCTACAATGAGCAGTTCTTC. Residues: CASSPAGTPYNEQFF.

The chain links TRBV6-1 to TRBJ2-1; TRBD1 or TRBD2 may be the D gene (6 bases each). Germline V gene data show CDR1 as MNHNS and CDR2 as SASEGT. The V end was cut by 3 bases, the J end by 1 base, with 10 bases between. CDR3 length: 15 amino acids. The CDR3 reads CASSEWGASYNEQFF. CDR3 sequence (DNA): TGTGCCAGCAGTGAGTGGGGGGCATCCTACAATGAGCAGTTCTTC.

CDR3 sequence (DNA): TGTGCCAGCAGTTGGACAAAGCAACAGGGGAAAGGCTACACCTTC. This gives the protein CASSWTKQQGKGYTF. The chain carries TRBV6-5 and TRBJ1-2, with 7 positions matching TRBD1. Germline V gives CDR1 MNHEY, CDR2 SVGAGI. The V gene end was trimmed by 4 bases and the J gene end by 8 bases; junction bases not matched to a gene: 13. This CDR3 spans 15 amino acids.

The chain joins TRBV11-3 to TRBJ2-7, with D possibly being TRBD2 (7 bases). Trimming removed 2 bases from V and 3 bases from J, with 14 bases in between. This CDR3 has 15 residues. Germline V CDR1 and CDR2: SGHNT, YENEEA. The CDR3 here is CASSLSGGAGYEQYF. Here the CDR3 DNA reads TGTGCCAGCAGCTTAAGTGGGGGGGCTGGCTACGAGCAGTACTTC. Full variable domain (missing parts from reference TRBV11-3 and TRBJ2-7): EAGVVQSPRYKIIEKKQPVAFWCNPISGHNTLYWYLQNLGQGPELLIRYENEEAVDDSQLPKDRFSAERLKGVDSTLKIQPAELGDSAVYLCASSLSGGAGYEQYFGPGTRLTVT.

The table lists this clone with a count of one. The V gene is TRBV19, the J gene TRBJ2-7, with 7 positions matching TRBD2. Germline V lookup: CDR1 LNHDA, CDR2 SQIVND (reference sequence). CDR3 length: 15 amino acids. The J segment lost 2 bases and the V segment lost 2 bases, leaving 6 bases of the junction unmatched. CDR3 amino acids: CASSISGTYTYEQYF. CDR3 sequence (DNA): TGTGCCAGTAGTATAAGCGGGACCTATACCTACGAGCAGTACTTC.

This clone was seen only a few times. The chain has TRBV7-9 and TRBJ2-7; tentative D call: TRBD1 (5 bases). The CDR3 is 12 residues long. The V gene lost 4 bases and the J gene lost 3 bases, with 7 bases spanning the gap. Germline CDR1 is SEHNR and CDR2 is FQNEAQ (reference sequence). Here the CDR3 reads CASSYQGYEQYF. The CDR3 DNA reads TGTGCCAGCAGCTATCAGGGCTACGAGCAGTACTTC. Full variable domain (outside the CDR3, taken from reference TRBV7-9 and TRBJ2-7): DTGVSQNPRHKITKRGQNVTFRCDPISEHNRLYWYRQTLGQGPEFLTYFQNEAQLEKSRLLSDRFSAERPKGSFSTLEIQRTEQGDSAMYLCASSYQGYEQYFGPGTRLTVT.

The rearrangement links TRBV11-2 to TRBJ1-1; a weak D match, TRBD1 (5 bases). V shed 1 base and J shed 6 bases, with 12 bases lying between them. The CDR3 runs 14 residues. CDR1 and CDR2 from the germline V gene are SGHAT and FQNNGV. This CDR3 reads CASSLGMSGSEAFF. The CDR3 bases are TGTGCCAGCAGCTTAGGGATGTCAGGGTCTGAAGCTTTCTTT.

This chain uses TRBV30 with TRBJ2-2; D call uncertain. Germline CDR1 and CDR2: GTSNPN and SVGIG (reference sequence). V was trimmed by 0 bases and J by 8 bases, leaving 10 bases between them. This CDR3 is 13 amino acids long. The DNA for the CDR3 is TGTGCCTGGAGTGTTGGAGTTGATGGGGAGCTGTTTTTT. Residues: CAWSVGVDGELFF. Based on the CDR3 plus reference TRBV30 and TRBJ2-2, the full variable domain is SQTIHQWPATLVQPVGSPLSLECTVEGTSNPNLYWYRQAAGRGLQLLFYSVGIGQISSEVPQNLSASRPQDRQFILSSKKLLLSDSGFYLCAWSVGVDGELFFGEGSRLTVL.

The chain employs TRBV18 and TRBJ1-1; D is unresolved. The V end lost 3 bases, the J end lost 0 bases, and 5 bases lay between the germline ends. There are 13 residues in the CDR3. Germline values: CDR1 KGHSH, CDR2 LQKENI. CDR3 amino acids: CASSPQLNTEAFF. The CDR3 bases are TGTGCCAGCTCACCTCAGTTGAACACTGAAGCTTTCTTT.

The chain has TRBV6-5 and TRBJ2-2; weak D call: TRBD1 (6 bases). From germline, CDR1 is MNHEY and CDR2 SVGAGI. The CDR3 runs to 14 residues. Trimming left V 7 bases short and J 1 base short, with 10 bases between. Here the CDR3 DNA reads TGTGCCAGCAACGAAGGGGGGAACACCGGGGAGCTGTTTTTT. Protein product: CASNEGGNTGELFF.

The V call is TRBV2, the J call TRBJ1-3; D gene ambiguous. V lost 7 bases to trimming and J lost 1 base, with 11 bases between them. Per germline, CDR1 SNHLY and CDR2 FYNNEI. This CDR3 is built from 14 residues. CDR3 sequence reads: CASNAEPSGNTIYF. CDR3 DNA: TGTGCCAGCAACGCAGAACCATCTGGAAACACCATATATTTT. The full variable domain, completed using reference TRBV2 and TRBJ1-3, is EPEVTQTPSHQVTQMGQEVILRCVPISNHLYFYWYRQILGQKVEFLVSFYNNEISEKSEIFDDQFSVERPDGSNFTLKIRSTKLEDSAMYFCASNAEPSGNTIYFGEGSWLTVV.

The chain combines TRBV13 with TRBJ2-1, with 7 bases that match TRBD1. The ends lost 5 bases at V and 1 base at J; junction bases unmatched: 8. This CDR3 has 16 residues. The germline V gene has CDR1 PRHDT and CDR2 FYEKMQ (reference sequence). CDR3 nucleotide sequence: TGTGCCAGCAGCACCATACAGGGGTGGTCCTACAATGAGCAGTTCTTC. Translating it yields CASSTIQGWSYNEQFF. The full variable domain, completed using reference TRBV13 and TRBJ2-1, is AAGVIQSPRHLIKEKRETATLKCYPIPRHDTVYWYQQGPGQDPQFLISFYEKMQSDKGSIPDRFSAQQFSDYHSELNMSSLELGDSALYFCASSTIQGWSYNEQFFGPGTRLTVL.

The CDR3 loop reads CASSPLAGGTYNEQFF. The DNA of the CDR3 is TGTGCCAGCAGTCCCTTAGCGGGAGGAACCTACAATGAGCAGTTCTTC. This chain connects TRBV27 to TRBJ2-1; 10 positions match TRBD2. V shed 5 bases and J 2 bases; nucleotides not matched to a gene: 6. CDR1 MNHEY and CDR2 SMNVEV come from the germline V gene (reference sequence). There are 16 residues in the CDR3.

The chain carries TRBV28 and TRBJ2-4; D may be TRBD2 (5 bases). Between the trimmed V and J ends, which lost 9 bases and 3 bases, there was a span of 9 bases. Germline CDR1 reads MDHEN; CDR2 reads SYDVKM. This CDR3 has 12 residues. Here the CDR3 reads CASRGNKNIQYF. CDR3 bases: TGTGCCAGTCGAGGGAACAAAAACATTCAGTACTTC.

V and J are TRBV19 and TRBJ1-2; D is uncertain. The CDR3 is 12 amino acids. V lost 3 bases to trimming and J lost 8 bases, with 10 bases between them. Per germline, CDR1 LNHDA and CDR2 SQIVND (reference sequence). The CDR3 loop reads CASSIQLGGYTF. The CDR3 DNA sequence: TGTGCCAGTAGTATTCAATTGGGAGGCTACACCTTC.

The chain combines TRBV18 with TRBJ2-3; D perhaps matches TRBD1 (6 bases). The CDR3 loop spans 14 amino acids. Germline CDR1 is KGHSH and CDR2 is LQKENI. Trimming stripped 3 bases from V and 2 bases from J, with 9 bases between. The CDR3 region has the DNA TGTGCCAGCTCACCGGGGGCCGTCACAGATACGCAGTATTTT. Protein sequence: CASSPGAVTDTQYF.

CDR3 nucleotide sequence: TGCAGCGTTGATTGGGGAGGCCAACAAGAGACCCAGTACTTC. Its translation: CSVDWGGQQETQYF. V is TRBV29-1 and J is TRBJ2-5, with D perhaps TRBD2 (6 bases). Between the trimmed V and J ends, which lost 3 bases and 2 bases, there was a span of 13 bases. CDR3 length: 14 amino acids. Looked up from germline, CDR1 is SQVTM and CDR2 is ANQGSEA.